This T cell receptor (beta chain) was obtained from a study of cytomegalovirus exposure and HLA in healthy donors. About the study: Researchers previously reported finding 90 million to 130 million unique TCR beta sequences from about 170 million T cells.

Study-wide results and limits: The authors excluded some V segments, including TRBV6-2 and TRBV6-3, as indistinguishable. Later analysis identified 16,000 or so TCR beta sequences associated with HLA alleles, using a false discovery rate threshold of 0.05. The study recorded about 150 TCR beta chains that were cytomegalovirus-associated.

Trimming took off 0 bases at V and 9 bases at J, with 15 bases between the two ends. CDR1 is MGHRA and CDR2 is YSYEKL in the germline V gene. The CDR3 covers 15 residues. With regard to this clone: What it recognizes is unknown.

Both 60 Vbeta primers and 13 Jbeta primers went into the PCR. Method: immunoSEQ multiplex PCR; TCRdb's copy keeps in-frame clones and lacks some. The sample comprises about 110,000 clones, 81% of which are singletons, and more than 2% rests with the top ten. The rearrangement joins TRBV4-1 to TRBJ2-4; perhaps TRBD2 as D (5 bases). Sequencing was done on a sample of PBMCs. The sequence was obtained from a young man in good health and CMV-seronegative. The CDR3 DNA is TGCGCCAGCAGCCAAGATGATCGGGAACGGGTCATTCAGTACTTC. Protein: CASSQDDRERVIQYF.